These 31 T cell receptor beta chains originate from one sample sequenced in a study of Ad26.COV2.S vaccination and SARS-CoV-2 variants. TCRdb's table, derived via immunoSEQ multiplex PCR, lists solely in-frame clones and lacks some. Of around 400,000 clones in the sample, about 89% are singletons; the top ten hold approximately 1.9%. The treatment: roughly 20 received Ad26.COV2.S at low or high dose, single or two shots; several received placebo; per-sample allocation not given. Vaccine and placebo recipients were sampled on day 63 after the first injection. Specimen: peripheral blood, collected in a trial of Ad26.COV2.S vaccine versus placebo. Receptors were obtained from a person aged 18-60 years who received the Ad26.COV2.S COVID-19 vaccine or a placebo.

The V and J genes are TRBV4-2 and TRBJ1-2, with 9 nucleotides matching TRBD1. The V gene end was trimmed by 6 bases and the J gene end by 5 bases; junction bases not matched to a gene: 10. Germline-derived CDR1 and CDR2 are LGHNA and YNFKEQ. The CDR3 is 15 amino acids. The DNA for the CDR3 is TGTGCCAGCAGTCAGGACAGGGGAAGAGAATATGGCTACACCTTC. Translation: CASSQDRGREYGYTF.

The chain carries TRBV19 and TRBJ2-2; D gene ambiguous. From germline, CDR1 is LNHDA and CDR2 SQIVND (reference sequence). The CDR3 totals 14 residues. V was trimmed by 3 bases and J by 2 bases, leaving 7 bases between them. The CDR3 coding sequence is TGTGCCAGTAGTATCGGGCCAAACACCGGGGAGCTGTTTTTT. Its translation: CASSIGPNTGELFF. Variable domain in full (rest from reference TRBV19 and TRBJ2-2): DGGITQSPKYLFRKEGQNVTLSCEQNLNHDAMYWYRQDPGQGLRLIYYSQIVNDFQKGDIAEGYSVSREKKESFPLTVTSAQKNPTAFYLCASSIGPNTGELFFGEGSRLTVL.

The rearrangement joins TRBV5-1 to TRBJ2-2, with D unresolved. The CDR3 loop spans 16 amino acids. V lost 4 bases to trimming and J lost 4 bases, with 17 bases between them. Germline V gene sequence: CDR1 SGHRS, CDR2 YFSETQ. This CDR3 reads CASSPARPSGTGELFF. The CDR3, as DNA: TGCGCCAGCAGCCCCGCCAGGCCTTCTGGCACCGGGGAGCTGTTTTTT.

This chain joins TRBV10-1 and TRBJ2-7; unclear D gene. Trimming took off 8 bases at V and 3 bases at J, with 20 bases between the two ends. The CDR3 consists of 15 residues. The germline V gene has CDR1 WNHNN and CDR2 SYGVQD (reference sequence). CDR3 bases: TGCGCCAGCCCGGTCCGTAGGATCAAGGACTACGAGCAGTACTTC. Amino acids: CASPVRRIKDYEQYF.

The rearrangement links TRBV20-1 to TRBJ2-7, with 7 bases matching TRBD2. The CDR3 has 14 amino acids. Germline loops: CDR1 DFQATT, CDR2 SNEGSKA (reference sequence). V lost 3 bases and J lost 6; bases outside the gene matches: 11. CDR3: CSASLHSGTREQYF. Here the CDR3 DNA reads TGCAGTGCTAGTCTCCACAGCGGGACCCGCGAGCAGTACTTC.

The chain carries TRBV7-9 and TRBJ2-3; D not resolved. Trimming took off 1 base at V and 10 bases at J, with 12 bases between the two ends. Germline CDR1 reads SEHNR; CDR2 reads FQNEAQ (reference sequence). The CDR3 loop spans 13 amino acids. CDR3 coding DNA: TGTGCCAGCAGCTTAGTGGTGGGCTCCGCGCAGTATTTT. Protein sequence: CASSLVVGSAQYF.

The chain carries TRBV12-3 or TRBV12-4 and TRBJ2-7; possible D gene TRBD2, 6 bases. CDR3 length: 13 residues. The V end lost 4 bases, the J end lost 0 bases, and 7 bases lay between the germline ends. CDR3 loop: CASSWGDSYEQYF. The CDR3 coding sequence is TGTGCCAGCAGTTGGGGGGACTCCTACGAGCAGTACTTC.

The rearrangement joins TRBV7-9 to TRBJ2-7, with D perhaps being TRBD1 or TRBD2 (5 bases each). Germline values: CDR1 SEHNR, CDR2 FQNEAQ (reference sequence). The CDR3 sequence is 16 residues long. With 1 base removed from V and 3 bases from J, the gap between germline ends came to 16 bases. The CDR3: CASSLDWEERGYEQYF. The CDR3 DNA follows: TGTGCCAGCAGCTTAGATTGGGAAGAGAGGGGCTACGAGCAGTACTTC.

The chain joins TRBV19 to TRBJ2-1, with 8 positions matching TRBD2. V lost 3 bases to trimming and J lost 5 bases; unmatched junction nucleotides: 6. The CDR3 loop spans 15 amino acids. Germline V lookup: CDR1 LNHDA, CDR2 SQIVND (reference sequence). The CDR3 is CASSIQRGPHNEQFF. The CDR3 coding sequence is TGTGCCAGTAGTATTCAGCGGGGGCCGCACAATGAGCAGTTCTTC.

Only a few counts were recorded for this clone. Within the sample, other DNA sequences also encode this same CDR3. The chain carries TRBV3-1 (or the pseudogene TRBV3-2) and TRBJ1-2, with unresolved D. The CDR3 covers 13 residues. Trimming took off 1 base at V and 4 bases at J, with 7 bases between the two ends. Germline CDR1 reads LGHDT; CDR2 reads YNNKEL (reference sequence). The CDR3 DNA reads TGTGCCAGCAGCCAAGGGGTTGGCTATGGCTACACCTTC. Its translation is CASSQGVGYGYTF.

The rearrangement uses TRBV5-1 and TRBJ2-2, with 12 bases identical to TRBD2. After removal of 4 bases from V and 4 bases from J, the junction contained 5 bases not matched to a gene. The germline CDR1 and CDR2 sequences are SGHRS and YFSETQ. This CDR3 comprises 16 residues. The CDR3 DNA sequence: TGCGCCAGCAGCCTTGGACTAGCGGGGTCCACCGGGGAGCTGTTTTTT. Translation: CASSLGLAGSTGELFF.

This chain uses TRBV20-1 with TRBJ2-1, with 7 bases lining up with TRBD2. The J segment lost 6 bases and the V segment lost 3 bases, leaving 5 bases of the junction unmatched. Looked up from germline, CDR1 is DFQATT and CDR2 is SNEGSKA (reference sequence). This CDR3 comprises 13 residues. The CDR3 nucleotides are TGCAGTGCTAGTTTGGCTAGCGGCAATGAGCAGTTCTTC. Its protein product is CSASLASGNEQFF.

The chain employs TRBV10-3 and TRBJ1-2; D possibly corresponds to TRBD1 (5 bases). This CDR3 spans 14 amino acids. Deletions cut 10 bases from V and 5 bases from J, with 20 bases between. Germline lookup yields CDR1 ENHRY and CDR2 SYGVKD. The CDR3 region is CATAPDRASYGYTF. CDR3 nucleotide sequence: TGTGCCACAGCCCCCGACAGAGCTTCTTATGGCTACACCTTC.

The V call is TRBV11-1, the J call TRBJ1-2, with D perhaps matching TRBD1 (5 bases). V was trimmed by 5 bases and J by 3 bases, leaving 13 bases between them. CDR1 is SGHAT and CDR2 is FQDESV in the germline V gene (reference sequence). This CDR3 spans 14 amino acids. The CDR3 reads CASSAGPQDYGYTF. CDR3 nucleotides: TGTGCCAGCAGCGCGGGACCGCAGGACTATGGCTACACCTTC.

The V gene is TRBV5-4, the J gene TRBJ1-2, with a weak D call TRBD1 (6 bases). Per germline, CDR1 SGHNT and CDR2 YYREEE (reference sequence). Trimming pared 3 bases from V and 3 bases from J, leaving 15 bases between. The CDR3 is made up of 15 amino acids. CDR3 sequence reads: CASSSYSQGYYGYTF. CDR3 DNA: TGTGCCAGCAGCTCCTATTCCCAGGGGTACTATGGCTACACCTTC.

This sequence joins TRBV9 and TRBJ2-7; D is unclear. The CDR3 has 22 residues. From germline, CDR1 is SGDLS and CDR2 YYNGEE. V gave up 4 bases and J gave up 3 bases, with 38 bases separating them. The CDR3 reads CASSKLLESATYYKDLLYEQYF. In DNA form, the CDR3 reads TGTGCCAGCAGCAAATTATTGGAGAGCGCAACGTATTATAAGGACCTTCTCTACGAGCAGTACTTC. Combining the CDR3 with reference TRBV9 and TRBJ2-7 gives the whole variable domain DSGVTQTPKHLITATGQRVTLRCSPRSGDLSVYWYQQSLDQGLQFLIQYYNGEERAKGNILERFSAQQFPDLHSELNLSSLELGDSALYFCASSKLLESATYYKDLLYEQYFGPGTRLTVT.

The V gene is TRBV5-1, the J gene TRBJ1-3; TRBD1 aligns across 8 bases. V shed 4 bases, J shed 2 bases, and the junction held 5 bases outside the gene matches. Germline V gene data show CDR1 as SGHRS and CDR2 as YFSETQ. The CDR3 loop spans 15 amino acids. The CDR3: CASSGGTGAGNTIYF. In DNA, the CDR3 is TGCGCCAGCAGCGGGGGGACAGGTGCTGGAAACACCATATATTTT. Variable domain in full (rest from reference TRBV5-1 and TRBJ1-3): KAGVTQTPRYLIKTRGQQVTLSCSPISGHRSVSWYQQTPGQGLQFLFEYFSETQRNKGNFPGRFSGRQFSNSRSEMNVSTLELGDSALYLCASSGGTGAGNTIYFGEGSWLTVV.

For this clone: The sample carries other DNA sequences with the same CDR3. The chain joins TRBV6-5 to TRBJ1-5; unclear D gene. Germline-derived CDR1 and CDR2 are MNHEY and SVGAGI. Trimming removed 2 bases from V and 1 base from J, with 3 bases in between. This CDR3 is 13 amino acids long. This chain's CDR3 is CASSYDSNQPQHF. CDR3 bases: TGTGCCAGCAGTTACGACAGCAATCAGCCCCAGCATTTT.

The chain recombines TRBV5-1 with TRBJ2-7; 7 bases align to TRBD2. This CDR3 region has 13 residues. With 3 bases clipped from V and 3 bases from J, the junction kept 3 bases outside the gene matches. Germline-derived CDR1 and CDR2 are SGHRS and YFSETQ. This CDR3 is CASSSAGVYEQYF. In nucleotides, the CDR3 is TGCGCCAGCAGCTCGGCGGGAGTCTACGAGCAGTACTTC.

This rearrangement joins TRBV20-1 to TRBJ2-1; a possible D gene is TRBD1 (6 bases). V lost 2 bases, J lost 13 bases, and 12 bases lay in between. The CDR3 has 11 residues. CDR1 and CDR2 (germline): DFQATT, SNEGSKA (reference sequence). As DNA, the CDR3 is TGCAGTGCTAGAATGGACAGCGCCCAGTTCTTC. It yields the protein CSARMDSAQFF.

The count of this clone is one. The genes are TRBV29-1 and TRBJ2-7; D call uncertain. V gave up 4 bases and J gave up 2 bases, with 9 bases separating them. This CDR3 has 12 residues. The V gene's germline CDR1 is SQVTM and CDR2 ANQGSEA. CDR3 DNA sequence: TGCAGCGTTGGCTGGTCCACCTACGAGCAGTACTTC. The encoded protein is CSVGWSTYEQYF.

The chain couples TRBV7-9 to TRBJ2-5; possible D gene TRBD1, 6 bases. The germline V gene encodes CDR1 SEHNR and CDR2 FQNEAQ (reference sequence). The CDR3 length is 15 residues. Trimming removed 5 bases from V and 5 bases from J, with 18 bases in between. DNA of the CDR3: TGTGCCAGCAGCGCTGGGGGCGGAGGATGGGAGACCCAGTACTTC. It translates to CASSAGGGGWETQYF.

The chain recombines TRBV5-6 with TRBJ2-1; 7 nucleotides line up with TRBD2. The V gene end was trimmed by 1 base and the J gene end by 6 bases; junction bases not matched to a gene: 7. Germline loops: CDR1 SGHDT, CDR2 YYEEEE. This CDR3 contains 15 residues. In DNA form, the CDR3 reads TGTGCCAGCAGCTTGTCACTAGCGAGTTTCAATGAGCAGTTCTTC. Its translation is CASSLSLASFNEQFF.

The V and J genes are TRBV18 and TRBJ2-2, with 8 bases that match TRBD1. The trim removed 3 bases at V and 5 bases at J, leaving 11 bases unmatched. In germline, CDR1 is KGHSH, CDR2 LQKENI. This CDR3 is built from 17 residues. For the CDR3, the DNA is TGTGCCAGCTCACCCCCCGGACAGGGTTCGGGAACCGGGGAGCTGTTTTTT. This gives the protein CASSPPGQGSGTGELFF.

The chain has TRBV29-1 and TRBJ2-5, with 10 bases fitting TRBD2. Trimming at V came to 6 bases and at J to 5 bases, leaving 12 bases not matched to a gene. The CDR3 is 15 residues long. Germline V lookup: CDR1 SQVTM, CDR2 ANQGSEA. The CDR3: CSVHNSGRRTETQYF. CDR3 nucleotide sequence: TGCAGCGTCCACAATAGCGGGAGGAGGACGGAGACCCAGTACTTC.

The V call is TRBV14, the J call TRBJ2-7; D remains unclear. Germline values: CDR1 SGHDN, CDR2 FVKESK. Trimming shortened V by 3 bases and J by 2 bases, and 20 bases separated the two germline ends. The length of the CDR3 is 17 residues. The CDR3 is CASSHRHRPGTAYEQYF. DNA for the CDR3: TGTGCCAGCAGCCATCGACACCGGCCAGGCACGGCCTACGAGCAGTACTTC.

V is TRBV7-2 and J is TRBJ2-2, with 12 bases fitting TRBD2. V dropped 10 bases and J dropped 6; count of bases not matched to a gene: 6. Germline V gene sequence: CDR1 SGHTA, CDR2 FQGNSA. This CDR3 region has 14 residues. CDR3 in DNA: TGTGCCATCCTGACTAGCGGGAGTGCCGGGGAGCTGTTTTTT. This encodes CAILTSGSAGELFF. Full variable domain (rest looked up from reference TRBV7-2 and TRBJ2-2): GAGVSQSPSNKVTEKGKDVELRCDPISGHTALYWYRQSLGQGLEFLIYFQGNSAPDKSGLPSDRFSAERTGGSVSTLTIQRTQQEDSAVYLCAILTSGSAGELFFGEGSRLTVL.

This chain joins TRBV30 and TRBJ1-5, with D perhaps TRBD1 (6 bases). Trimming stripped 0 bases from V and 1 base from J, with 16 bases between. CDR1 is GTSNPN and CDR2 is SVGIG in the germline V gene (reference sequence). The CDR3 extends over 17 amino acids. The CDR3 is CAWSVWRGQGSNQPQHF. Written as DNA, the CDR3 is TGTGCCTGGAGTGTTTGGCGGGGGCAGGGGAGCAATCAGCCCCAGCATTTT. Complete variable domain (other parts from reference TRBV30 and TRBJ1-5): SQTIHQWPATLVQPVGSPLSLECTVEGTSNPNLYWYRQAAGRGLQLLFYSVGIGQISSEVPQNLSASRPQDRQFILSSKKLLLSDSGFYLCAWSVWRGQGSNQPQHFGDGTRLSIL.

The chain carries TRBV18 and TRBJ1-6, with D possibly TRBD1 on 6 matching bases. With 3 bases removed from V and 9 bases from J, the gap between germline ends came to 12 bases. The CDR3 loop spans 14 amino acids. The germline V gene encodes CDR1 KGHSH and CDR2 LQKENI. The CDR3 here is CASSPEQGGSPLHF. In DNA form, the CDR3 reads TGTGCCAGCTCACCGGAACAGGGTGGTTCACCCCTCCACTTT.

The gene calls are TRBV3-1 (or the pseudogene TRBV3-2) and TRBJ2-7; tentatively, D is TRBD1 or TRBD2 (5 bases each). V gave up 1 base and J gave up 6 bases, with 10 bases separating them. Germline values: CDR1 LGHDT, CDR2 YNNKEL (reference sequence). This CDR3 is 13 amino acids long. The CDR3 protein is CASSQGTRGEQYF. The DNA of the CDR3 is TGTGCCAGCAGCCAAGGTACGAGGGGCGAGCAGTACTTC.

V gene TRBV10-1 combines with J gene TRBJ2-7, with TRBD2 matching 11 bases. V lost 6 bases and J lost 0; bases outside the gene matches: 13. The CDR3 runs to 18 residues. Looked up from germline, CDR1 is WNHNN and CDR2 is SYGVQD (reference sequence). The CDR3 spells CASSPGTGLAESSYEQYF. The CDR3 DNA sequence: TGCGCCAGCAGCCCGGGCACGGGACTAGCGGAAAGCTCCTACGAGCAGTACTTC.